Each of the 26 T cell receptor beta chains below was sequenced from the same sample in a study of molecular identifiers for immune sequencing clone quantification. Each CDR3 protein gets one entry after TCRdb re-called the PCR reads with MiXCR. This repertoire shows under 800,000 distinct CDR3 sequences, about 25% found once; its top ten account for 0.6% to 0.9%. Sequenced material: naive CD8+ T cells from blood, with Jurkat cell RNA spiked in. Indicated subset: FACS-sorted CD8+CD4-CCR7+CD45RA+ naive T cells. The receptors were gathered from a human donor in good health. Some libraries in this study had Jurkat cell RNA spiked in.

The chain uses TRBV15 and TRBJ1-3; 8 nucleotides match TRBD1. Looked up from germline, CDR1 is LNHNV and CDR2 is YYDKDF (reference sequence). The CDR3 covers 15 residues. J lost 4 bases, V lost 3 bases, and 5 bases had no gene match. The CDR3 protein is CATSSGQGGGNTIYF. The CDR3 nucleotides are TGTGCCACCAGCAGCGGACAGGGAGGAGGAAACACCATATATTTT.

This clonotype was recorded only once. A read error may be the cause here, since a much bigger clone is one base away. The chain has TRBV4-3 and TRBJ1-4; D is undetermined. CDR1 LGHNA and CDR2 YSLEER come from the germline V gene. This CDR3 comprises 15 residues. CDR3 residues: CASSRREATNEKLVF. In DNA, the CDR3 is TGCGCCAGCAGCCGACGGGAAGCAACTAATGAAAAACTGGTTTTT.

The J gene is TRBJ2-7, the V gene TRBV19, with 7 bases matching TRBD1. J lost 3 bases, V lost 6 bases, and 5 bases had no gene match. CDR1 LNHDA and CDR2 SQIVND come from the germline V gene (reference sequence). This CDR3 contains 13 residues. This CDR3 reads CASRGTANYEQYF. The CDR3 DNA sequence: TGTGCCAGTAGAGGGACAGCGAACTACGAGCAGTACTTC.

This clonotype was seen at least ten times. The chain is built from TRBV7-9 and TRBJ2-7; D remains unclear. Germline V gene lookup returns CDR1 SEHNR and CDR2 FQNEAQ (reference sequence). V was shortened by 5 bases and J by 3 bases, with 11 bases between the two germline ends. This CDR3 contains 13 residues. CDR3 amino acids: CASSPAVGYEQYF. CDR3 coding DNA: TGTGCCAGCAGCCCCGCGGTCGGCTACGAGCAGTACTTC.

The chain has TRBV4-1 and TRBJ2-5, with D possibly TRBD2 on 5 matching bases. The germline gives CDR1 MGHRA, CDR2 YSYEKL. Between the trimmed V and J ends, which lost 2 bases and 7 bases, there was a span of 14 bases. The CDR3 covers 14 residues. The chain's CDR3 is CASSQFGSEGTQYF. The CDR3 DNA follows: TGCGCCAGCAGCCAATTTGGCAGCGAGGGGACCCAGTACTTC.

As concerns this clonotype: A read error may explain this, as a much larger clone is one base away. The gene calls are TRBV13 and TRBJ1-5; D uncertain. This CDR3 region has 15 residues. Between the trimmed V and J ends, which lost 2 bases and 0 bases, there was a span of 8 bases. CDR1 is PRHDT and CDR2 is FYEKMQ in the germline V gene (reference sequence). CDR3 region: CASSLLETSNQPQHF. Written as DNA, the CDR3 is TGTGCCAGCAGCTTATTAGAGACTAGCAATCAGCCCCAGCATTTT.

The table lists this clonotype with many counts. V and J are TRBV5-6 and TRBJ2-7; TRBD2 is a possible D gene (5 bases). Germline V gene data show CDR1 as SGHDT and CDR2 as YYEEEE. CDR3 length equals 14 residues. Trimming shortened V by 2 bases and J by 2 bases, and 11 bases separated the two germline ends. Here the CDR3 reads CASSFRTGTYEQYF. CDR3 coding DNA: TGTGCCAGCAGCTTTCGGACGGGAACCTACGAGCAGTACTTC.

This chain joins TRBV24-1 and TRBJ2-2, with D perhaps matching TRBD1 (5 bases). The CDR3 is 16 residues long. Germline-derived CDR1 and CDR2 are KGHDR and SFDVKD. The V and J ends lost 2 bases and 0 bases respectively, with 9 bases between them. As DNA, the CDR3 is TGTGCCACCAGTGATTGGCCAGGGTCGAACACCGGGGAGCTGTTTTTT. Translation: CATSDWPGSNTGELFF.

Ten or more counts support this clonotype. The rearrangement uses TRBV6-6 and TRBJ1-3, with no clear D. CDR3 length: 14 amino acids. V dropped 7 bases and J dropped 2 bases, with 12 bases sitting between them. The germline gives CDR1 MNHNY, CDR2 SVGAGI (reference sequence). The CDR3 DNA reads as TGTGCCAGCAACACCGACCGCACTGGAAACACCATATATTTT. Protein sequence: CASNTDRTGNTIYF.

In its sample, this clonotype was seen a few times. This chain links TRBV6-2 or TRBV6-3 with TRBJ2-1, with a weak D call TRBD2 (5 bases). V was trimmed by 6 bases and J by 2 bases, leaving 17 bases between them. The CDR3 is made up of 16 amino acids. The germline gives CDR1 MNHEY, CDR2 SVGEGT. DNA of the CDR3: TGTGCCAGCAGCCGTTCACTAGGGCCCCCCTACAATGAGCAGTTCTTC. Its protein product is CASSRSLGPPYNEQFF.

The V and J genes are TRBV3-1 and TRBJ2-5; 8 bases match TRBD1. The germline CDR1 and CDR2 sequences are LGHDT and YNNKEL (reference sequence). Trimming at V came to 7 bases and at J to 8 bases, leaving 12 bases not matched to a gene. The CDR3 is 14 residues long. The CDR3 protein is CASIADREDGTQYF. CDR3 nucleotide sequence: TGTGCCAGCATCGCGGACAGGGAAGACGGTACCCAGTACTTC.

A word on this clonotype: This may arise from a read error, as a much more abundant clone is one base away. The chain employs TRBV6-5 and TRBJ1-1; the D gene is possibly TRBD1 (6 bases). CDR3 length equals 12 residues. Germline V gene lookup returns CDR1 MNHEY and CDR2 SVGAGI. The germline V and J ends were trimmed by 2 bases and 7 bases, with 8 bases remaining between them. The CDR3 here is CASSYGTSEAFF. The CDR3 coding sequence is TGTGCCAGCAGTTACGGGACAAGTGAAGCTTTCTTT.

This clonotype was detected ten times or more. The chain couples TRBV29-1 to TRBJ1-1; D perhaps matches TRBD1 (5 bases). The germline V gene encodes CDR1 SQVTM and CDR2 ANQGSEA. The CDR3 has 13 amino acids. The ends were cut back, 4 bases at V and 0 bases at J, with 9 bases in the middle. The CDR3 spells CSVVGVVNTEAFF. CDR3 in DNA: TGCAGCGTTGTGGGGGTTGTGAACACTGAAGCTTTCTTT.

This clonotype has ten or more counts. The chain has TRBV4-1 and TRBJ1-1, with 7 bases fitting TRBD1. CDR1 MGHRA and CDR2 YSYEKL come from the germline V gene. The CDR3 is made up of 15 amino acids. J was trimmed by 8 bases and V by 1 base; bases with no gene match: 10. CDR3: CASSQAFSGTVEAFF. DNA of the CDR3: TGCGCCAGCAGCCAAGCTTTCAGTGGGACAGTAGAAGCTTTCTTT.

This clonotype was seen at least ten times. The chain is built from TRBV2 and TRBJ2-3, with D possibly being TRBD1 (6 bases). The length of the CDR3 is 15 residues. Deletions cut 5 bases from V and 2 bases from J, with 14 bases between. Germline CDR1 and CDR2: SNHLY and FYNNEI. The CDR3 region has the DNA TGTGCCAGCAGTTCGCCGGGACACCCCACAGATACGCAGTATTTT. This codes for CASSSPGHPTDTQYF.

This clonotype has more than one count but fewer than ten. The J gene is TRBJ1-4, the V gene TRBV3-1; 7 bases map to TRBD1. CDR3 size: 14 residues. Germline V gene data show CDR1 as LGHDT and CDR2 as YNNKEL (reference sequence). V lost 2 bases and J lost 6; bases outside the gene matches: 3. In DNA form, the CDR3 reads TGTGCCAGCAGCCAAACCACAGGGGATGAAAAACTGTTTTTT. The encoded protein is CASSQTTGDEKLFF.

The V gene is TRBV2, the J gene TRBJ2-3; TRBD2 is a possible D gene (6 bases). Trimming removed 2 bases from V and 0 bases from J, with 12 bases in between. CDR1 is SNHLY and CDR2 is FYNNEI in the germline V gene. The CDR3 covers 16 residues. The CDR3 nucleotides are TGTGCCAGCAGTGAATTTGCTAGCGCTAGCACAGATACGCAGTATTTT. Translation: CASSEFASASTDTQYF.

As to this clonotype: At one end, the junction sequence differs from germline, possibly due to a read error. The chain is built from TRBV7-9 and TRBJ2-3; maybe TRBD2 (5 bases). CDR1 is SEHNR, CDR2 FQNEAQ, per germline (reference sequence). The CDR3 has 15 residues. For the CDR3, the DNA is TGTGCCAGCAGCCTATTTGAGCGGAACACAGATACGCAGTGTTTT. Protein: CASSLFERNTDTQCF.

The CDR3 region is CASRPFGTSGLYEQYF. As DNA, the CDR3 is TGTGCCAGCAGACCTTTTGGGACTAGCGGATTATACGAGCAGTACTTC. The chain is built from TRBV6-6 and TRBJ2-7, with 11 bases identical to TRBD2. With V trimmed by 6 bases and J by 4 bases, 11 bases remained unmatched. This CDR3 is 16 amino acids long. In germline, CDR1 is MNHNY, CDR2 SVGAGI (reference sequence).

This clonotype was detected ten times or more. V gene TRBV29-1 combines with J gene TRBJ2-5; no firm D call. CDR1 is SQVTM and CDR2 is ANQGSEA in the germline V gene. This CDR3 is 11 amino acids long. Trimming left V 0 bases short and J 4 bases short, with 3 bases between. CDR3 bases: TGCAGCGTTGAAGATAGAGAGACCCAGTACTTC. Its protein product is CSVEDRETQYF.

This rearrangement joins TRBV6-2 or TRBV6-3 to TRBJ2-7, with TRBD2 as a possible D gene (6 bases). The CDR3 has 15 residues. Germline V lookup: CDR1 MNHEY, CDR2 SVGEGT. Trimming stripped 6 bases from V and 0 bases from J, with 15 bases between. Written as DNA, the CDR3 is TGTGCCAGCAGCATACTAGCCTATCCCTCCTACGAGCAGTACTTC. It is translated as CASSILAYPSYEQYF.

The gene calls are TRBV19 and TRBJ1-1; D is uncertain. V was trimmed by 5 bases and J by 1 base, leaving 11 bases between them. The CDR3 is 14 residues long. Germline CDR1 is LNHDA and CDR2 is SQIVND (reference sequence). This chain's CDR3 is CASSLNPRNTEAFF. The CDR3 DNA reads TGTGCCAGTAGTCTCAATCCCAGGAACACTGAAGCTTTCTTT.

This clonotype was detected many times. The CDR3 reads CASSFSGGVNTEAFF. CDR3 nucleotide sequence: TGTGCCAGCAGCTTTTCCGGGGGCGTGAACACTGAAGCTTTCTTT. This chain uses TRBV7-9 with TRBJ1-1; perhaps TRBD1 as D (6 bases). The germline CDR1 and CDR2 sequences are SEHNR and FQNEAQ (reference sequence). The CDR3 has 15 residues. The V end was cut by 3 bases, the J end by 0 bases, with 11 bases between.

This clonotype was seen more than once but under ten times. This chain joins TRBV7-2 and TRBJ2-7; 7 nucleotides align to TRBD1. The CDR3 spans 15 residues. Per germline, CDR1 SGHTA and CDR2 FQGNSA. The V segment lost 5 bases and the J segment 4 bases; nucleotides outside the gene matches: 11. CDR3 amino acids: CASSHPGQWVYEQYF. In DNA, the CDR3 is TGTGCCAGCAGCCATCCGGGACAGTGGGTTTACGAGCAGTACTTC.

The chain employs TRBV19 and TRBJ2-1; 14 bases agree with TRBD2. This CDR3 comprises 15 residues. Germline CDR1 is LNHDA and CDR2 is SQIVND (reference sequence). V was pared by 6 bases and J by 12 bases, with 10 bases of the junction left unmatched. The CDR3 loop is CASSPLGTSGSWQFF. DNA for the CDR3: TGTGCCAGTAGCCCTCTCGGGACTAGCGGGAGTTGGCAGTTCTTC.

The V and J genes are TRBV27 and TRBJ2-2; no clear D. The V end was cut by 6 bases, the J end by 6 bases, with 20 bases between. The CDR3 totals 16 residues. CDR1 and CDR2 (germline): MNHEY, SMNVEV (reference sequence). As DNA, the CDR3 is TGTGCCAGCAGACCCATCCTTTGGGCGCTCTCCGGGGAGCTGTTTTTT. Amino acids: CASRPILWALSGELFF.